Each of the 21 T cell receptor beta chains below was sequenced from the same sample in a study of regulatory T cells in long-lasting Graves disease. Time point meaning: newly diagnosed GD, antithyroid drugs for less than 3 months. PBMCs provided the RNA from which the TCR library was made. Sequencing libraries for TCR beta were prepared with iRepertoire HTBI primers and Arm-PCR of CDR3 regions. TCRdb independently ran MiXCR on the multiplex PCR reads; one entry per CDR3 protein. The sample carries around 230,000 distinct CDR3 sequences, approximately 16% recorded once. The sequencing here drew on peripheral blood mononuclear cells (PBMCs), taken at new diagnosis, from a patient treated with antithyroid drugs. The receptors derive from a female donor with Graves disease.

There are many counts of this clonotype. The chain combines TRBV5-1 with TRBJ2-3; D possibly corresponds to TRBD2 (6 bases). The J call is in doubt because the DNA end fits TRBJ2-5 better. The CDR3 is made up of 13 amino acids. From germline, CDR1 is SGHRS and CDR2 YFSETQ. The CDR3 loop reads CASSLTSRETQYF. CDR3 DNA sequence: TGCGCCAGCAGCTTAACTAGCAGAGAGACCCAGTACTTC.

At least ten counts were recorded for this clonotype. The gene calls are TRBV11-2 and TRBJ2-1, with a weak D call TRBD2 (5 bases). The CDR3 covers 13 residues. Germline CDR1 reads SGHAT; CDR2 reads FQNNGV. The germline V and J ends were trimmed by 5 bases and 9 bases, with 14 bases remaining between them. This chain's CDR3 is CASSAGSGFEQFF. CDR3 nucleotides: TGTGCCAGCAGCGCGGGTTCGGGATTTGAGCAGTTCTTC.

This clonotype was observed many times. J is TRBJ2-2 and V is TRBV2, with unresolved D. This CDR3 is built from 11 residues. Trimming took 5 bases from V and 6 from J, leaving 4 bases between them. The germline V gene has CDR1 SNHLY and CDR2 FYNNEI. In DNA form, the CDR3 reads TGTGCCAGCAGTTACGCCGGGGAGCTGTTTTTT. It yields the protein CASSYAGELFF.

This clonotype was observed a handful of times. The rearrangement uses TRBV19 and TRBJ2-5, with TRBD1 matching 7 bases. The CDR3 is 13 residues long. V gave up 6 bases and J gave up 3 bases; unmatched junction bases: 4. Germline CDR1 is LNHDA and CDR2 is SQIVND (reference sequence). CDR3 in amino acids: CASRPTGEETQYF. As DNA, the CDR3 is TGTGCCAGTAGACCAACAGGGGAAGAGACCCAGTACTTC.

By proportion, this clonotype is medium-sized. The chain employs TRBV2 and TRBJ1-6; possible D gene TRBD1, 6 bases. The germline gives CDR1 SNHLY, CDR2 FYNNEI. Trimming shortened V by 7 bases and J by 8 bases, and 15 bases separated the two germline ends. The CDR3 covers 14 residues. The CDR3 DNA reads TGTGCCAGCACCGGGGGGCAGTCGTATTCACCCCTCCACTTT. This encodes CASTGGQSYSPLHF.

This clonotype was detected ten times or more. The chain employs TRBV7-8 and TRBJ1-3; no clear D. Germline CDR1 and CDR2: SGHVS and FQNEAQ. The CDR3 runs 16 residues. V was shortened by 1 base and J by 8 bases, with 18 bases between the two germline ends. The CDR3 nucleotides are TGTGCCAGCAGCTTAGAAGTCTGGCCCTCTCCGCACACCATATATTTT. It specifies CASSLEVWPSPHTIYF.

This chain connects TRBV12-3 or TRBV12-4 to TRBJ1-1, with D uncertain. Trimming removed 4 bases from V and 1 base from J, with 10 bases in between. This CDR3 comprises 14 residues. The CDR3 protein is CASSYRPPNTEAFF. In DNA form, the CDR3 reads TGTGCCAGCAGTTATCGACCGCCGAACACTGAAGCTTTCTTT.

The DNA of the CDR3 is TGTGCCAGCAGCTTACCTGACAGTCAGGGTGAGCAGTTCTTC. The encoded protein is CASSLPDSQGEQFF. The chain recombines TRBV7-4 with TRBJ2-1, with a tentative D call TRBD1 (5 bases). The CDR3 totals 14 residues. The germline V gene has CDR1 SGHVT and CDR2 SQSDAQ. V shed 2 bases and J shed 9 bases, with 14 bases lying between them.

This clonotype was detected ten times or more. CDR3 DNA sequence: TGTGCCAGCAGCTTAGATAGGGCGGGAATAGAGCAGTTCTTC. It encodes CASSLDRAGIEQFF. The chain is built from TRBV11-2 and TRBJ2-1, with a weak D call TRBD2 (6 bases). Trimming pared 0 bases from V and 10 bases from J, leaving 13 bases between. CDR1 SGHAT and CDR2 FQNNGV come from the germline V gene. The CDR3 length is 14 residues.

This clonotype showed up many times. This chain joins TRBV2 and TRBJ2-4; no reliable D call. The CDR3 is 14 amino acids. Germline CDR1 is SNHLY and CDR2 is FYNNEI. Trimming took off 1 base at V and 2 bases at J, with 6 bases between the two ends. The CDR3 sequence: CASSEVGTKNIQYF. CDR3 DNA sequence: TGTGCCAGCAGTGAAGTGGGCACCAAAAACATTCAGTACTTC.

This clonotype was picked up many times. V is TRBV11-3 and J is TRBJ2-1; 8 positions match TRBD2. This CDR3 comprises 16 residues. V shed 3 bases and J 7 bases; nucleotides not matched to a gene: 11. From germline, CDR1 is SGHNT and CDR2 YENEEA. In DNA, the CDR3 is TGTGCCAGCAGCTTCACCGGGACTAGGAAGAAGAATGAGCAGTTCTTC. Its translation is CASSFTGTRKKNEQFF.

This clonotype was counted ten times or more. CDR3 nucleotide sequence: TGTGCCAGCAGCTTAACAGGGAGTCAGCCCCAGCATTTT. This translates into CASSLTGSQPQHF. The chain has TRBV7-2 and TRBJ1-5; a weak D match, TRBD1 (6 bases). Per the germline V gene, CDR1 is SGHTA and CDR2 is FQGNSA. With 2 bases removed from V and 6 bases from J, the gap between germline ends came to 8 bases. The CDR3 length is 13 residues. The whole variable domain, remainder taken from reference TRBV7-2 and TRBJ1-5, is GAGVSQSPSNKVTEKGKDVELRCDPISGHTALYWYRQSLGQGLEFLIYFQGNSAPDKSGLPSDRFSAERTGGSVSTLTIQRTQQEDSAVYLCASSLTGSQPQHFGDGTRLSIL.

This chain uses TRBV4-2 with TRBJ2-1, with 7 bases matching TRBD2. The germline V gene encodes CDR1 LGHNA and CDR2 YNFKEQ. The trim removed 0 bases at V and 4 bases at J, leaving 6 bases unmatched. The CDR3 is 16 amino acids. CDR3 DNA sequence: TGTGCCAGCAGCCAAGATCCTAGCGGCCTGTACAATGAGCAGTTCTTC. This translates into CASSQDPSGLYNEQFF.

The V gene is TRBV7-3, the J gene TRBJ1-3; no clear D gene. The germline gives CDR1 SGHTA, CDR2 FQGTGA. This CDR3 has 16 residues. V dropped 5 bases and J dropped 0 bases, with 14 bases sitting between them. In DNA form, the CDR3 reads TGTGCCAGCAGCCTCGGGGTGGGCATCTCTGGAAACACCATATATTTT. Translated, it gives CASSLGVGISGNTIYF. The whole variable domain, remainder taken from reference TRBV7-3 and TRBJ1-3, is GAGVSQTPSNKVTEKGKYVELRCDPISGHTALYWYRQSLGQGPEFLIYFQGTGAADDSGLPNDRFFAVRPEGSVSTLKIQRTERGDSAVYLCASSLGVGISGNTIYFGEGSWLTVV.

This chain links TRBV28 with TRBJ1-1, with a tentative D call TRBD1 (5 bases). The CDR3 loop spans 14 amino acids. Germline V gene data show CDR1 as MDHEN and CDR2 as SYDVKM. The V end lost 4 bases, the J end lost 0 bases, and 9 bases lay between the germline ends. CDR3 nucleotides: TGTGCCAGCAGTTGGGGCAACATGAACACTGAAGCTTTCTTT. This encodes CASSWGNMNTEAFF.

To note about this clonotype: One base away lies a much larger clone, so this may be a sequencing read error. No conserved phenylalanine or tryptophan is present at the end of the CDR3, so a read error is the likely explanation. The chain couples TRBV19 to TRBJ1-2, with a possible D match to TRBD1 (6 bases). This CDR3 is 14 amino acids long. Per germline, CDR1 LNHDA and CDR2 SQIVND (reference sequence). Trimming removed 5 bases from V and 2 bases from J, with 12 bases in between. The CDR3 spells CASSLTGSNYGYTS. For the CDR3, the DNA is TGTGCCAGTAGTCTGACAGGTTCCAACTATGGCTACACCTCC.

This clonotype was seen at least ten times. V is TRBV7-2 and J is TRBJ2-7; no firm D call. Trimming stripped 5 bases from V and 5 bases from J, with 10 bases between. CDR3 size: 12 residues. Germline CDR1 is SGHTA and CDR2 is FQGNSA. CDR3 in DNA: TGTGCCAGCAGCGTAGATCGCGACGAGCAGTACTTC. Translated, it gives CASSVDRDEQYF.

This clonotype was seen many times. The chain employs TRBV11-1 and TRBJ1-2; no firm D call. Germline values: CDR1 SGHAT, CDR2 FQDESV (reference sequence). The CDR3 has 13 amino acids. V lost 5 bases and J lost 1, with 8 bases in between. The CDR3 is CASSAVRNYGYTF. The CDR3 bases are TGTGCCAGCAGCGCCGTGCGTAACTATGGCTACACCTTC.

Turning to this clonotype: A single base is all that separates this from a far larger clone, so a read error is likely. The conserved phenylalanine or tryptophan is not found at the CDR3 terminus, so this likely reflects a read error. This chain links TRBV7-2 with TRBJ1-2, with D uncertain. This CDR3 contains 12 residues. Trimming cost V 3 bases and J 8 bases, with 10 bases left between them. Germline V lookup: CDR1 SGHTA, CDR2 FQGNSA. The CDR3 reads CASSFGPLGYTL. DNA for the CDR3: TGTGCCAGCAGCTTCGGGCCCCTCGGCTACACCCTC.

This clonotype was observed at least ten times. The gene calls are TRBV7-2 and TRBJ2-5; TRBD1 is a possible D gene (5 bases). The ends were cut back, 1 base at V and 6 bases at J, with 9 bases in the middle. The CDR3 has 13 amino acids. CDR1 and CDR2 from the germline V gene are SGHTA and FQGNSA. Here the CDR3 reads CASSLGQLKTQYF. The CDR3 DNA is TGTGCCAGCAGCTTAGGACAGTTAAAGACCCAGTACTTC.

This clonotype has at least ten counts. The chain is built from TRBV6-1 and TRBJ1-1; no clear D. This CDR3 contains 13 residues. With 5 bases removed from V and 4 bases from J, the gap between germline ends came to 11 bases. From germline, CDR1 is MNHNS and CDR2 SASEGT. Here the CDR3 reads CASSRDPSTEAFF. In DNA, the CDR3 is TGTGCCAGCAGTCGAGACCCGAGCACTGAAGCTTTCTTT.